The rows below give T cell receptor beta chains drawn from one sample of a study of cytomegalovirus exposure and HLA in healthy donors. Sequenced by immunoSEQ multiplex PCR; TCRdb stores in-frame clones only, minus some. This table has some 170,000 clones, about three quarters appearing once. The sequenced sample was PBMCs. The receptors shown here come from a woman in her twenties or thirties in good health and CMV-seronegative. CDR3s include the opening cysteine and the closing phenylalanine or tryptophan. D genes are given only for firm matches. Where a row states a size, it is once, few, many or the class of an expanded clone; other rows omit it.

>TRBV28|TRBD2|-|TRBJ2-7
CASMTSGSYEQYF
TGTGCCAGCATGACTAGCGGGAGCTACGAGCAGTACTTC
>TRBV6-6|-|-|TRBJ1-2
CASSSPPGTDNYGYTF
TGTGCCAGCAGCTCCCCTCCGGGGACTGATAACTATGGCTACACCTTC
>TRBV27|TRBD2|-|TRBJ2-7
CASSLLSSGSKQPYEQYF
TGTGCCAGCAGTTTATTATCTAGCGGGAGTAAACAACCCTACGAGCAGTACTTC
>TRBV7-9|-|-|TRBJ2-7
CASSPTGAYEQYF
TGTGCCAGCAGCCCCACCGGGGCCTACGAGCAGTACTTC
>TRBV7-3|-|-|TRBJ2-3
CASSPTGFRVADTQYF
TGTGCCAGCAGCCCAACAGGGTTTCGAGTAGCCGATACGCAGTATTTT
>TRBV6-1|-|once|TRBJ2-3
CAISEYLPGNQRGTQYF
TGTGCCATCAGTGAGTACTTGCCGGGAAACCAAAGGGGGACGCAGTATTTT
>TRBV4-3|-|-|TRBJ2-7
CASSHQPEGNYEQYF
TGCGCCAGCAGCCACCAGCCAGAGGGTAACTACGAGCAGTACTTC
>TRBV30|-|-|TRBJ1-3
CALTQGTGNTIYF
TGTGCTCTTACCCAGGGAACTGGAAACACCATATATTTT
>TRBV15|TRBD1|-|TRBJ1-6
CATSSWDRPNSPLHF
TGTGCCACCAGCTCCTGGGACAGGCCAAATTCACCCCTCCACTTT
>TRBV7-2|-|-|TRBJ2-1
CASSLLPSAYNEQFF
TGTGCCAGCAGCCTGTTGCCCAGTGCCTACAATGAGCAGTTCTTC
>TRBV19|-|-|TRBJ2-2
CATEAPYLNTGELFF
TGTGCCACCGAGGCTCCTTATTTGAACACCGGGGAGCTGTTTTTT
>TRBV27|-|few|TRBJ1-2
CASRQQGSTYGYTF
TGTGCCAGCAGACAACAGGGTTCGACCTATGGCTACACCTTC
>TRBV7-2|-|-|TRBJ1-4
CASSPRGPTNEKLFF
TGTGCCAGCAGTCCCAGGGGACCAACTAATGAAAAACTGTTTTTT
>TRBV4-1|TRBD2|-|TRBJ2-2
CASSQASGGLNTGELFF
TGCGCCAGCAGCCAAGCTAGCGGGGGGTTGAACACCGGGGAGCTGTTTTTT
>TRBV10-3|TRBD2|-|TRBJ2-1
CAISESREGQNEQFF
TGTGCCATCAGTGAGTCGCGGGAGGGGCAGAATGAGCAGTTCTTC
>TRBV4-1|TRBD1|once|TRBJ1-5
CASSQWTGSNQPQHF
TGCGCCAGCAGCCAATGGACAGGGAGCAATCAGCCCCAGCATTTT
>TRBV19|-|-|TRBJ2-7
CASSMPRGFHEQYF
TGTGCCAGTAGTATGCCCCGGGGGTTCCACGAGCAGTACTTC
>TRBV5-1|TRBD2|-|TRBJ2-7
CASSKGLAGEAAEQYF
TGCGCCAGCAGCAAGGGACTAGCGGGAGAGGCTGCCGAGCAGTACTTC
>TRBV11-2|-|-|TRBJ1-5
CASSPNMGGGQPQHF
TGTGCCAGCAGCCCGAACATGGGGGGTGGGCAGCCCCAGCATTTT
>TRBV30|TRBD1|-|TRBJ2-3
CAADRVKTDTQYF
TGTGCAGCCGACAGGGTCAAAACAGATACGCAGTATTTT
>TRBV7-6|TRBD2|-|TRBJ2-7
CATKGLAGEQYF
TGTGCCACCAAAGGGCTAGCGGGCGAGCAGTACTTC
>TRBV6-1|-|-|TRBJ2-7
CASSEGPRDTYPYF
TGTGCCAGCAGTGAAGGGCCTCGGGACACCTACCCTTACTTC
>TRBV18|-|-|TRBJ1-2
CASSPGWTDLEGYTF
TGTGCCAGCTCACCAGGATGGACAGACTTGGAAGGCTACACCTTC
>TRBV5-1|TRBD1|-|TRBJ2-7
CASSFLTGPLSYEQYF
TGCGCCAGCAGCTTTTTGACAGGGCCGCTCTCCTACGAGCAGTACTTC
>TRBV4-1|-|few|TRBJ2-1
CASSQLDIVSYNEQFF
TGCGCCAGCAGCCAGCTGGACATCGTCTCCTACAATGAGCAGTTCTTC
>TRBV9|-|-|TRBJ2-1
CASSLTGHEQFF
TGTGCCAGCAGCCTTACAGGGCATGAGCAGTTCTTC
>TRBV7-2|TRBD1|once|TRBJ1-5
CASSYDRGGQPQHF
TGTGCCAGCAGCTACGACAGGGGTGGTCAGCCCCAGCATTTT
>TRBV7-6|-|-|TRBJ2-7
CASSLRGTSYEQYF
TGTGCCAGCAGCTTAAGGGGGACCTCCTACGAGCAGTACTTC
>TRBV6-5|TRBD1|-|TRBJ1-1
CASSKDRDRVPEAFF
TGTGCCAGCAGCAAAGACCGGGACAGGGTACCTGAAGCTTTCTTT
>TRBV7-9|-|-|TRBJ1-1
CASSLLDRNTEAFF
TGTGCCAGCAGCTTACTGGACAGGAACACTGAAGCTTTCTTT
>TRBV28|-|-|TRBJ1-5
CASRQGGLDQPQHF
TGTGCCAGCAGACAGGGTGGGCTGGATCAGCCCCAGCATTTT
>TRBV10-3|-|few|TRBJ2-6
CASSYQGSSSGANVLTF
TGTGCCAGCAGTTATCAGGGTTCCTCGTCTGGGGCCAACGTCCTGACTTTC
>TRBV28|-|-|TRBJ1-5
CASSAKDRNQPQHF
TGTGCCAGCAGTGCGAAAGACAGAAATCAGCCCCAGCATTTT
>TRBV6-5|-|once|TRBJ2-1
CASSYKRGLIVYEQFF
TGTGCCAGCAGTTACAAGAGGGGACTGATTGTCTATGAGCAGTTCTTC
>TRBV4-1|-|-|TRBJ1-5
CASSQEDSPFRNQPQHF
TGCGCCAGCAGCCAGGAGGACAGCCCGTTTCGGAATCAGCCCCAGCATTTT
>TRBV4-2|TRBD2|-|TRBJ2-1
CASSYGLADYNEQFF
TGTGCCAGCAGTTATGGACTAGCGGACTACAATGAGCAGTTCTTC
>TRBV18|-|-|TRBJ2-5
CASSSMSDQETQYF
TGTGCCAGCTCATCCATGTCGGACCAAGAGACCCAGTACTTC
>TRBV11-3|TRBD2|few|TRBJ2-6
CASSGTGRNGANVLTF
TGTGCCAGCAGCGGGACCGGGAGGAATGGGGCCAACGTCCTGACTTTC
>TRBV2|-|-|TRBJ2-3
CASRRQGGGTDTQYF
TGTGCCAGCAGGAGACAGGGAGGTGGCACAGATACGCAGTATTTT
>TRBV7-6|TRBD2|-|TRBJ2-2
CASSFLSGTSYNTGELFF
TGTGCCAGCAGCTTCTTATCTGGGACTAGCTATAACACCGGGGAGCTGTTTTTT
>TRBV13|-|-|TRBJ2-3
CASSLITTGYPGGTDTQYF
TGTGCCAGCAGCTTGATAACAACGGGATACCCCGGAGGCACAGATACGCAGTATTTT
>TRBV27|TRBD2|-|TRBJ2-7
CASSPSGSHYEQYF
TGTGCCAGCAGCCCGAGCGGGAGCCACTACGAGCAGTACTTC
>TRBV4-3|TRBD1|-|TRBJ2-7
CASSHSGTGEYEQYF
TGCGCCAGCAGCCACAGTGGGACAGGGGAGTACGAGCAGTACTTC
>TRBV29-1|-|-|TRBJ2-3
CSGRGAGSTDTQYF
TGCAGCGGCCGCGGGGCGGGAAGCACAGATACGCAGTATTTT
>TRBV7-9|-|few|TRBJ2-7
CASSLGANEQYF
TGTGCCAGCAGCTTAGGAGCGAACGAGCAGTACTTC
>TRBV28|-|-|TRBJ2-1
CASSLRSGFEQFF
TGTGCCAGCAGTTTACGGTCGGGGTTTGAGCAGTTCTTC
>TRBV19|TRBD1|-|TRBJ2-5
CASSPPGTEETQYF
TGTGCCAGTAGTCCGCCCGGGACAGAAGAGACCCAGTACTTC
>TRBV7-2|-|-|TRBJ2-1
CASSPEAGPNEQFF
TGTGCCAGCAGCCCGGAAGCGGGTCCGAATGAGCAGTTCTTC
>TRBV5-1|-|-|TRBJ2-3
CASSFLTDTQYF
TGCGCCAGCAGCTTCCTTACAGATACGCAGTATTTT
>TRBV7-2|-|once|TRBJ1-2
CASSLGGQGLHYGYTF
TGTGCCAGCAGCTTAGGCGGCCAGGGACTCCACTATGGCTACACCTTC
>TRBV6-1|TRBD1|-|TRBJ2-1
CASSGWTGNEQFF
TGTGCCAGCAGTGGCTGGACAGGCAATGAGCAGTTCTTC
>TRBV20-1|-|-|TRBJ1-2
CSARDKGNRF
TGCAGTGCTAGGGACAAGGGAAACCGCTTC
>TRBV7-2|-|-|TRBJ2-2
CASSFLLTNTGELFF
TGTGCCAGCAGCTTCTTACTAACGAACACCGGGGAGCTGTTTTTT
>TRBV28|-|few|TRBJ1-2
CASSNNNARGYTF
TGTGCCAGCAGCAATAATAATGCTAGAGGCTACACCTTC
>TRBV9|TRBD1|-|TRBJ2-2
CASNRPGQSNTGELFF
TGTGCCAGCAATAGACCGGGACAGTCGAACACCGGGGAGCTGTTTTTT
>TRBV2|-|-|TRBJ1-2
CASGRLVYGYTF
TGTGCCAGCGGTCGACTGGTCTATGGCTACACCTTC
>TRBV27|-|-|TRBJ2-7
CASSLGGGTTYEQYF
TGTGCCAGCAGTTTAGGGGGCGGGACTACCTACGAGCAGTACTTC
>TRBV9|-|-|TRBJ2-1
CASSQGRSSYNEQFF
TGTGCCAGCAGTCAGGGCCGGAGCTCCTACAATGAGCAGTTCTTC
>TRBV28|-|-|TRBJ2-1
CASSSLGVSNEQFF
TGTGCCAGCAGTTCGCTAGGCGTCTCGAATGAGCAGTTCTTC
>TRBV7-9|TRBD1|-|TRBJ2-1
CSSEDRGDNEQFF
TGTTCCAGCGAGGACAGGGGGGACAATGAGCAGTTCTTC